A single sample is the source of the 32 T cell receptor beta chains below, sequenced in a study of molecular identifiers for immune sequencing clone quantification. TCRdb fed the PCR reads into MiXCR, producing one record per CDR3 protein. The sample lists over 600,000 distinct CDR3 sequences, 20% occurring once. Sequencing was carried out using naive CD8+ T cells from blood, with Jurkat cell RNA spiked in. Subset denoted: FACS-sorted CD8+CD4-CCR7+CD45RA+ naive T cells. Every receptor here comes from a human donor in good health. Some libraries in this study had Jurkat cell RNA spiked in.

As regards this clonotype: A read error is possible here, since a much larger clone lies one base away. The conserved phenylalanine or tryptophan normally closing the CDR3 is absent here, so this likely arose from a read error. The genes are TRBV7-3 and TRBJ2-5; TRBD1 matches at 9 bases. Trimming cost V 4 bases and J 0 bases; bases outside gene matches: 3. CDR1 is SGHTA and CDR2 is FQGTGA in the germline V gene. This CDR3 has 15 residues. Written as DNA, the CDR3 is TGTGCCAGCAGCTCGGGACAGGGCAACCAAGAGACCCAGTACCTC. Translating it yields CASSSGQGNQETQYL.

To note about this clonotype: A much larger clonotype is one base distant, so this may be a read error. The chain combines TRBV3-1 with TRBJ2-2; 7 positions agree with TRBD2. J was trimmed by 4 bases and V by 11 bases; bases with no gene match: 10. Germline CDR1 is LGHDT and CDR2 is YNNKEL (reference sequence). The CDR3 covers 14 residues. CDR3 region: CAASGKEGTGELFF. The CDR3, as DNA: TGTGCCGCCAGCGGGAAAGAGGGCACCGGGGAGCTGTTTTTT.

This clonotype was counted ten times or more. The chain carries TRBV2 and TRBJ2-7, with 7 bases identical to TRBD2. J gave up 3 bases and V 3 bases, and 8 bases lay outside the gene matches. This CDR3 is built from 15 residues. The germline V gene encodes CDR1 SNHLY and CDR2 FYNNEI. The CDR3 sequence is CASSDGGRANYEQYF. CDR3 DNA sequence: TGTGCCAGCAGTGACGGGGGGAGGGCCAACTACGAGCAGTACTTC.

This clonotype was picked up many times. The V and J genes are TRBV30 and TRBJ1-1; D possibly corresponds to TRBD1 (5 bases). Trimming removed 1 base from V and 9 bases from J, with 12 bases in between. The CDR3 contains 12 residues. Per germline, CDR1 GTSNPN and CDR2 SVGIG (reference sequence). The CDR3 nucleotides are TGTGCCTGGAGTGATCCAGGGCCGAAAGCTTTCTTT. Translation gives CAWSDPGPKAFF.

This clonotype was observed many times. The chain couples TRBV7-9 to TRBJ1-1, with D possibly matching TRBD1 (5 bases). V lost 4 bases, J lost 0 bases, and 9 bases lay in between. CDR3 size: 14 residues. Germline V gives CDR1 SEHNR, CDR2 FQNEAQ (reference sequence). The CDR3 here is CASSSGGMNTEAFF. The CDR3, as DNA: TGTGCCAGCAGCTCCGGGGGTATGAACACTGAAGCTTTCTTT.

The rearrangement uses TRBV19 and TRBJ1-4; D is uncertain. Between the trimmed V and J ends, which lost 4 bases and 7 bases, there was a span of 10 bases. There are 13 residues in the CDR3. CDR1 and CDR2 (germline): LNHDA, SQIVND (reference sequence). CDR3 sequence: CASSTYEPEKLFF. The CDR3 bases are TGTGCCAGTAGTACCTATGAACCTGAAAAACTGTTTTTT.

With regard to this clonotype: A read error may produce the germline difference seen at one junction end. The chain is built from TRBV12-3 or TRBV12-4 and TRBJ1-2, with no clear D. The CDR3 length is 11 residues. For the CDR3, the DNA is TGTGCCAGCACCGAAGGGCAGCACTGTCATTTC. It is translated as CASTEGQHCHF.

This clonotype has at least ten counts. The chain recombines TRBV10-3 with TRBJ2-1; weak D call: TRBD2 (6 bases). There are 13 residues in the CDR3. Germline CDR1 is ENHRY and CDR2 is SYGVKD. The germline V and J ends were trimmed by 6 bases and 3 bases, with 9 bases remaining between them. CDR3 amino acids: CAISLANYNEQFF. CDR3 coding DNA: TGTGCCATCAGCCTAGCGAACTACAATGAGCAGTTCTTC.

On this clonotype itself: This may stem from a read error, because a much larger clone lies one nucleotide away. The V call is TRBV4-1, the J call TRBJ2-1, with 8 bases lining up with TRBD1. The CDR3 has 14 amino acids. From germline, CDR1 is MGHRA and CDR2 YSYEKL. V was clipped by 6 bases and J by 6 bases; unmatched bases: 7. CDR3 sequence: CASRQTDRGNEQFF. The CDR3 DNA reads TGCGCCAGCAGACAGACTGACAGGGGCAATGAGCAGTTCTTC.

For this clonotype: A much bigger clone sits one base away, suggesting this may be a read error. CDR3 protein: CASSLDAGNAANYGYTF. The DNA for the CDR3 is TGTGCCAGCAGCCTAGATGCAGGGAATGCTGCCAACTATGGCTACACCTTC. The chain links TRBV9 to TRBJ1-2, with TRBD1 as a possible D gene (5 bases). The germline V gene has CDR1 SGDLS and CDR2 YYNGEE. There are 17 residues in the CDR3. V lost 4 bases, J lost 2 bases, and 21 bases lay in between.

V and J are TRBV12-3 or TRBV12-4 and TRBJ2-2; no clear D gene. This CDR3 contains 13 residues. V was pared by 5 bases and J by 7 bases, with 11 bases between. The CDR3 DNA reads TGTGCCAGCAGTCCTAGTCAGTACGGGGAGCTGTTTTTT. As protein: CASSPSQYGELFF.

The chain has TRBV20-1 and TRBJ2-7; D may be TRBD1 (6 bases). This CDR3 is built from 13 residues. The V end was cut by 1 base, the J end by 2 bases, with 9 bases between. Germline lookup yields CDR1 DFQATT and CDR2 SNEGSKA (reference sequence). The CDR3 sequence is CSARGQDTYEQYF. In nucleotides, the CDR3 is TGCAGTGCTAGAGGACAGGATACCTACGAGCAGTACTTC.

At least ten counts were recorded for this clonotype. The chain couples TRBV10-3 to TRBJ2-3; 9 positions agree with TRBD2. The CDR3 spans 15 residues. Germline loops: CDR1 ENHRY, CDR2 SYGVKD. V was pared by 4 bases and J by 5 bases, with 7 bases of the junction left unmatched. Written as DNA, the CDR3 is TGTGCCATCAGTGGGGCGGGGGGGCCTCAAGATACGCAGTATTTT. Translation: CAISGAGGPQDTQYF.

This clonotype was observed at least ten times. The gene calls are TRBV12-3 or TRBV12-4 and TRBJ2-3, with D tentatively TRBD1 or TRBD2 (5 bases each). This CDR3 contains 15 residues. V was trimmed by 6 bases and J by 2 bases, leaving 15 bases between them. CDR3 sequence (DNA): TGTGCCAGCAGCCGTCTAAGCGGACACACAGATACGCAGTATTTT. The encoded protein is CASSRLSGHTDTQYF.

This clonotype was found many times. This sequence joins TRBV11-2 and TRBJ2-3; D call uncertain. V was shortened by 2 bases and J by 1 base, with 7 bases between the two germline ends. The CDR3 totals 14 residues. Looked up from germline, CDR1 is SGHAT and CDR2 is FQNNGV. The CDR3 nucleotides are TGTGCCAGCAGCTTATTGGGTCGCACAGATACGCAGTATTTT. It encodes CASSLLGRTDTQYF.

The chain joins TRBV6-1 to TRBJ1-2; 7 bases are shared with TRBD1. The CDR3 totals 16 residues. Germline CDR1 MNHNS, CDR2 SASEGT. After removal of 3 bases from V and 4 bases from J, the junction contained 11 bases not matched to a gene. The CDR3, as DNA: TGTGCCAGCAGTGAGACACAGGGGCCGGCACCCTATGGCTACACCTTC. This encodes CASSETQGPAPYGYTF.

This clonotype was seen repeatedly, ten times or more. This chain connects TRBV5-6 to TRBJ2-7, with unresolved D. The CDR3 extends over 15 amino acids. The V end lost 7 bases, the J end lost 7 bases, and 24 bases lay between the germline ends. Germline CDR1 reads SGHDT; CDR2 reads YYEEEE. CDR3 protein: CASSQGPASPIEQYF. CDR3 DNA sequence: TGTGCCAGCTCACAAGGCCCAGCATCGCCTATTGAGCAGTACTTC.

On this clonotype itself: With a much larger clone just one base away, this may be a read error. The CDR3 end shows no conserved phenylalanine or tryptophan, and so a read error is likely. This sequence joins TRBV7-3 and TRBJ2-3; 10 nucleotides agree with TRBD2. The ends lost 5 bases at V and 6 bases at J; junction bases unmatched: 8. From germline, CDR1 is SGHTA and CDR2 FQGTGA. This CDR3 region has 15 residues. The CDR3 nucleotides are TGTGCCAGCAGCCGTTTAGCGGGAGGATTGGATACGCAGTATTAT. Its translation is CASSRLAGGLDTQYY.

This clonotype was counted at least ten times. The gene calls are TRBV6-5 and TRBJ1-1; a weak D match, TRBD1 (6 bases). The CDR3 loop spans 13 amino acids. Trimming cost V 6 bases and J 2 bases, with 10 bases left between them. Germline-derived CDR1 and CDR2 are MNHEY and SVGAGI. CDR3: CASSPGTNTEAFF. Written as DNA, the CDR3 is TGTGCCAGCAGCCCTGGGACAAACACTGAAGCTTTCTTT.

There are many counts of this clonotype. The rearrangement uses TRBV7-9 and TRBJ2-7, with 9 bases identical to TRBD2. Germline values: CDR1 SEHNR, CDR2 FQNEAQ (reference sequence). This CDR3 has 18 residues. Trimming at V came to 8 bases and at J to 1 base, leaving 18 bases not matched to a gene. The CDR3 protein is CASAPPAGGIGPSYEQYF. CDR3 bases: TGTGCCAGCGCACCCCCCGCGGGAGGGATCGGACCTTCCTACGAGCAGTACTTC.

This clonotype was seen ten or more times. The rearrangement links TRBV7-7 to TRBJ2-7, with 11 nucleotides matching TRBD2. Germline V gene data show CDR1 as SSHAT and CDR2 as FNYEAQ (reference sequence). V lost 5 bases to trimming and J lost 6 bases; unmatched junction nucleotides: 6. This CDR3 region has 14 residues. The CDR3 DNA reads TGTGCCAGCAGCATACTAGCGGGGGCTGCCGAGCAGTACTTC. As protein: CASSILAGAAEQYF.

This clonotype was counted many times. The CDR3 nucleotides are TGTGCCAGCACGAGTTTACAAGAGGGCTCTGGGGCCAACGTCCTGACTTTC. Its protein product is CASTSLQEGSGANVLTF. The chain uses TRBV28 and TRBJ2-6, with D perhaps matching TRBD2 (5 bases). The CDR3 has 17 residues. CDR1 and CDR2 (germline): MDHEN, SYDVKM. The V end lost 7 bases, the J end lost 0 bases, and 16 bases lay between the germline ends.

Remarks on this clonotype: This could be a read error, since a much larger clone is one nucleotide away. The chain links TRBV30 to TRBJ2-7; 9 positions match TRBD2. CDR1 GTSNPN and CDR2 SVGIG come from the germline V gene (reference sequence). After removal of 0 bases from V and 5 bases from J, the junction contained 2 bases not matched to a gene. The length of the CDR3 is 13 residues. The CDR3 nucleotides read TGTGCCTGGAGTGTAGCGGGGGGTGACGAGCAGTACTTC. The encoded protein is CAWSVAGGDEQYF.

This clonotype was found many times. The CDR3 loop reads CASSARLGLDEKLFF. DNA of the CDR3: TGTGCCAGCAGCGCCAGGTTGGGGCTTGATGAAAAACTGTTTTTT. The chain combines TRBV7-9 with TRBJ1-4, with D perhaps matching TRBD1 (5 bases). V was pared by 5 bases and J by 6 bases, with 16 bases between. The CDR3 has 15 amino acids. Germline V gives CDR1 SEHNR, CDR2 FQNEAQ (reference sequence).

This clonotype turned up a few times. The chain employs TRBV24-1 and TRBJ2-7, with TRBD1 matching 7 bases. This CDR3 spans 10 amino acids. The germline V gene has CDR1 KGHDR and CDR2 SFDVKD. V dropped 9 bases and J dropped 12; count of bases not matched to a gene: 7. The CDR3 coding sequence is TGTGCCACCGACAGGGATCCCCCGTACTTC. Encoded protein: CATDRDPPYF.

This clonotype was counted many times. The chain uses TRBV20-1 and TRBJ2-7; either TRBD1 or TRBD2 may fit D (5 bases each). V was clipped by 0 bases and J by 2 bases, with 8 bases between them. The CDR3 sequence is 13 residues long. Germline V CDR1 and CDR2: DFQATT, SNEGSKA (reference sequence). CDR3 DNA: TGCAGTGCTAGAGAGGGGGATCCCTACGAGCAGTACTTC. The encoded protein is CSAREGDPYEQYF.

In its sample, this clonotype was seen many times. The chain is built from TRBV24-1 and TRBJ2-3, with D possibly matching TRBD1 (5 bases). This CDR3 is built from 16 residues. The germline CDR1 and CDR2 sequences are KGHDR and SFDVKD. V lost 0 bases and J 1 base, leaving 10 bases between the germline ends. The CDR3 DNA reads TGTGCCACCAGTGATTTGCAGACAGACGGCACAGATACGCAGTATTTT. This encodes CATSDLQTDGTDTQYF.

There are many counts of this clonotype. The chain employs TRBV12-3 or TRBV12-4 and TRBJ1-4; D may be TRBD1 (6 bases). The CDR3 spans 14 residues. V lost 5 bases and J lost 5, with 12 bases in between. The CDR3 loop is CASSEDSFNEKLFF. DNA for the CDR3: TGTGCCAGCAGTGAGGACAGTTTCAATGAAAAACTGTTTTTT.

This clonotype has a handful of counts. The rearrangement links TRBV29-1 to TRBJ2-7; weak D call: TRBD2 (6 bases). CDR1 is SQVTM and CDR2 is ANQGSEA in the germline V gene. V lost 6 bases and J lost 0, with 18 bases in between. This CDR3 is 15 amino acids long. The CDR3 spells CSVHISSESSYEQYF. The DNA for the CDR3 is TGCAGCGTCCATATTTCTAGCGAAAGCTCCTACGAGCAGTACTTC.

This clonotype was observed many times. V and J are TRBV20-1 and TRBJ2-7; tentative D call: TRBD2 (6 bases). CDR1 DFQATT and CDR2 SNEGSKA come from the germline V gene (reference sequence). V was trimmed by 1 base and J by 3 bases, leaving 22 bases between them. The CDR3 runs to 17 residues. This CDR3 reads CSARGRAGAGPVYEQYF. As DNA, the CDR3 is TGCAGTGCTAGAGGCAGGGCCGGGGCGGGACCCGTCTACGAGCAGTACTTC.

This clonotype appeared many times. This sequence joins TRBV5-1 and TRBJ2-7; 8 positions agree with TRBD2. The J segment lost 1 base and the V segment lost 0 bases, leaving 6 bases of the junction unmatched. Germline CDR1 and CDR2: SGHRS and YFSETQ. The CDR3 is 16 amino acids. The CDR3, as DNA: TGCGCCAGCAGCTTGGTCGCGGGAGGATTTTCCTACGAGCAGTACTTC. It codes for CASSLVAGGFSYEQYF.

This clonotype was counted many times. The chain combines TRBV13 with TRBJ2-5; 7 nucleotides line up with TRBD2. This CDR3 region has 13 residues. V gave up 8 bases and J gave up 2 bases; unmatched junction bases: 5. CDR1 and CDR2 (germline): PRHDT, FYEKMQ (reference sequence). The CDR3 sequence is CASREAGQETQYF. CDR3 DNA: TGTGCCAGCCGCGAAGCGGGGCAAGAGACCCAGTACTTC.